This entry lists 2 T cell receptor beta chains sequenced from one sample in a study of response to subunit inactivated influenza vaccine. TCRdb reprocessed the RT-PCR reads via MiXCR and lists one record per CDR3 protein. The sample consists of about 780,000 distinct CDR3 sequences, approximately 17% of them appearing once. Sequenced material: PBMCs from blood, taken roughly 5 days after vaccination. These receptors were collected from a man aged 45-65 years who received an inactivated influenza vaccine.

Here the CDR3 DNA reads TGCAGTGCTAGAGATAGGCAGGTTAACACCGGGGAGCTGTTTTTT. Translating gives CSARDRQVNTGELFF. The chain has TRBV20-1 and TRBJ2-2; D remains ambiguous. Germline V gene data show CDR1 as DFQATT and CDR2 as SNEGSKA (reference sequence). The CDR3 length is 15 residues. Trimming cost V 0 bases and J 2 bases, with 10 bases left between them.

The V and J genes are TRBV20-1 and TRBJ2-1; 7 bases align to TRBD1. CDR1 is DFQATT, CDR2 SNEGSKA, per germline (reference sequence). V lost 3 bases and J lost 6; bases outside the gene matches: 8. This CDR3 region has 14 residues. Here the CDR3 reads CSASRGQGVNEQFF. In nucleotides, the CDR3 is TGCAGTGCTAGTAGGGGGCAGGGTGTCAATGAGCAGTTCTTC.